The rows below give T cell receptor beta chains drawn from one sample of a study of blood T cell repertoires in COVID-19. TCRdb's copy holds only in-frame clones and misses some; the assay was immunoSEQ multiplex PCR. This sample yields about 150,000 clones, of which roughly 89% are seen a single time; 0.45% to 0.65% belongs to the top ten. The sample consisted of peripheral blood. The receptors were gathered from a man aged 50 to 59 with acute or convalescent COVID-19. The CDR3 runs from the conserved cysteine through the conserved F or W. Fields, in order: clone size, J gene, D gene, V gene, CDR3 protein, CDR3 DNA. D genes are given only for firm matches. Expanded clones are given a class, and other clones once, few, many or no size at all.

>NA|TRBJ1-3|NA|TRBV11-2
CASSLVGGLNTIYF
TGTGCCAGCAGCTTAGTCGGCGGATTAAACACCATATATTTT
>NA|TRBJ1-2|TRBD1|TRBV4-1
CASSQDQGVFYGYTF
TGCGCCAGCAGCCAAGATCAGGGGGTCTTCTATGGCTACACCTTC
>NA|TRBJ1-1|NA|TRBV11-3
CASSLDSRGNTEAFF
TGTGCCAGCAGCTTAGATTCCCGGGGGAACACTGAAGCTTTCTTT
>NA|TRBJ1-2|TRBD1|TRBV9
CASSEGQGTYGYTF
TGTGCCAGCAGCGAGGGACAGGGCACCTATGGCTACACCTTC
>NA|TRBJ1-1|NA|TRBV5-1
CASSLVGSGDTEAFF
TGCGCCAGCAGCTTGGTGGGGTCGGGGGACACTGAAGCTTTCTTT
>NA|TRBJ2-2|TRBD2|TRBV27
CASKFSGAENTGELFF
TGTGCCAGCAAATTCAGCGGGGCGGAGAACACCGGGGAGCTGTTTTTT
>NA|TRBJ1-4|TRBD1|TRBV9
CASSPGQGGTNEKLFF
TGTGCCAGCAGCCCCGGACAGGGAGGAACTAATGAAAAACTGTTTTTT
>NA|TRBJ1-6|TRBD1|TRBV27
CASSLQAGGNSPLHF
TGTGCCAGCAGTTTACAGGCAGGGGGGAATTCACCCCTCCACTTT
>NA|TRBJ2-7|NA|TRBV7-8
CASSLRAGLEQYF
TGTGCCAGCAGCTTACGGGCGGGGTTAGAGCAGTACTTC
>NA|TRBJ2-7|NA|TRBV5-1
CASSLVRQDYEQYF
TGCGCCAGCAGCTTGGTACGGCAGGACTACGAGCAGTACTTC
>NA|TRBJ1-1|NA|TRBV6-5
CASSYASRGNTEAFF
TGTGCCAGCAGTTACGCTAGTAGGGGGAACACTGAAGCTTTCTTT
>NA|TRBJ1-6|NA|TRBV4-3
CASSQGRGPNSPLHF
TGCGCCAGCAGCCAAGGGCGGGGACCGAATTCACCCCTCCACTTT
>NA|TRBJ2-1|TRBD2|TRBV19
CASSSSSGGSNEQFF
TGTGCCAGTAGTAGCTCTAGCGGGGGGTCGAATGAGCAGTTCTTC
>NA|TRBJ2-7|TRBD1|TRBV6-6
CASSSGQGAGEQYF
TGTGCCAGCAGTTCGGGACAGGGGGCGGGCGAGCAGTACTTC
>NA|TRBJ2-7|NA|TRBV2
CASSDQGELYEQYF
TGTGCCAGCAGTGATCAGGGTGAGCTCTACGAGCAGTACTTC
>NA|TRBJ2-5|NA|TRBV28
CASSPVGGAGETQYF
TGTGCCAGCAGTCCAGTGGGGGGGGCCGGAGAGACCCAGTACTTC
>NA|TRBJ1-3|NA|TRBV7-9
CASSGAVTSGNTIYF
TGTGCCAGCAGCGGGGCAGTGACCTCTGGAAACACCATATATTTT
>NA|TRBJ1-5|TRBD1|TRBV19
CASSDRVNQPQHF
TGTGCCAGTTCGGACAGGGTAAATCAGCCCCAGCATTTT
>NA|TRBJ1-1|TRBD1|TRBV5-1
CASSFLLTTGISEAFF
TGCGCCAGCAGCTTCCTCCTCACGACAGGGATATCTGAAGCTTTCTTT
>NA|TRBJ2-1|TRBD2|TRBV5-6
CASSLGLAGERGFF
TGTGCCAGCAGCTTGGGACTAGCGGGAGAGAGAGGGTTCTTC
>NA|TRBJ2-4|NA|TRBV21-1
CASSKAQAVFNLRDIQYF
TGTGCCAGCAGCAAAGCGCAGGCAGTCTTTAACCTGAGGGACATTCAGTACTTC
>NA|TRBJ2-7|NA|TRBV19
CASSSRFLVLSYEQYF
TGTGCCAGTAGTTCCAGGTTCCTGGTTCTATCCTACGAGCAGTACTTC
>once|TRBJ1-1|NA|TRBV10-3
CAISEAVTEAFF
TGTGCCATCAGTGAGGCGGTTACTGAAGCTTTCTTT
>few|TRBJ1-5|NA|TRBV5-1
CASSLEGHSNQPQHF
TGCGCCAGCAGCTTGGAGGGACATAGCAATCAGCCCCAGCATTTT
>NA|TRBJ1-1|NA|TRBV6-2/TRBV6-3
CASSYGTQEEAFF
TGTGCCAGCAGTTATGGAACCCAGGAGGAGGCTTTCTTT
>NA|TRBJ1-1|NA|TRBV2
CASSVWPPAFF
TGTGCCAGCAGCGTTTGGCCCCCGGCTTTCTTT
>NA|TRBJ1-1|NA|TRBV18
CASSLGSITEAFF
TGTGCCAGCTCACTGGGGAGTATCACTGAAGCTTTCTTT
>NA|TRBJ2-3|NA|TRBV5-1
CASSSLSSTDTQYF
TGCGCCAGCAGCTCCCTATCTAGCACAGATACGCAGTATTTT
>once|TRBJ1-5|NA|TRBV6-5
CASSRQYSNQPQHF
TGTGCCAGCAGCCGACAGTATAGCAATCAGCCCCAGCATTTT
>NA|TRBJ1-5|TRBD1|TRBV30
CAWTRQGSQPQHF
TGTGCCTGGACCCGACAGGGGAGTCAGCCCCAGCATTTT
>NA|TRBJ1-5|TRBD1|TRBV5-4
CASSQQGAAGPQHF
TGTGCCAGCAGCCAACAGGGGGCCGCCGGGCCCCAGCATTTT
>once|TRBJ1-2|NA|TRBV19
CASSITETNYGYTF
TGTGCCAGTAGTATAACGGAGACTAACTATGGCTACACCTTC
>NA|TRBJ2-2|NA|TRBV7-7
CASGPGVTGELFF
TGTGCCAGCGGCCCAGGGGTTACCGGGGAGCTGTTTTTT
>NA|TRBJ1-5|TRBD1|TRBV9
CASSAGTGVFQPQHF
TGTGCCAGCAGCGCCGGGACAGGGGTCTTTCAGCCCCAGCATTTT
>NA|TRBJ1-6|NA|TRBV9
CASSSGTISPLHF
TGTGCCAGCAGCTCCGGGACTATATCACCCCTCCACTTT
>NA|TRBJ1-2|NA|TRBV4-1
CASSDALRGFIGYTF
TGCGCCAGCAGCGACGCACTGCGGGGTTTTATTGGCTACACCTTC
>once|TRBJ1-5|TRBD1|TRBV7-8
CASSIQTGGLGNQPQHF
TGTGCCAGCAGCATCCAGACAGGGGGCCTTGGCAATCAGCCCCAGCATTTT
>NA|TRBJ2-2|TRBD2|TRBV5-1
CASSLLSGVTGELFF
TGCGCCAGCAGCCTACTTAGCGGGGTTACCGGGGAGCTGTTTTTT
>NA|TRBJ1-3|NA|TRBV6-5
CASSPESGNTIYF
TGTGCCAGCAGCCCAGAATCTGGAAACACCATATATTTT
>once|TRBJ2-5|NA|TRBV19
CASSARPETQYF
TGTGCCAGTAGTGCTAGACCCGAGACCCAGTACTTC
>NA|TRBJ1-2|NA|TRBV27
CASSLGGIGYTF
TGTGCCAGCAGTTTGGGGGGGATTGGCTACACCTTC
>NA|TRBJ2-2|TRBD1|TRBV29-1
CSVTTGGTNTGELFF
TGCAGCGTGACTACAGGGGGAACGAACACCGGGGAGCTGTTTTTT
>NA|TRBJ1-5|NA|TRBV2
CASSERQVNQPQHF
TGTGCCAGCAGCGAGAGACAGGTCAATCAGCCCCAGCATTTT
>NA|TRBJ1-3|NA|TRBV7-8
CASSFLSGNTIYF
TGTGCCAGCAGCTTCCTCTCTGGAAACACCATATATTTT
>NA|TRBJ1-2|NA|TRBV19
CASSMPASYGYTF
TGTGCCAGTAGTATGCCAGCGAGCTATGGCTACACCTTC
>NA|TRBJ2-3|TRBD2|TRBV18
CASSGSSGSTDTQYF
TGTGCCAGCTCAGGTTCTAGCGGGAGCACAGATACGCAGTATTTT
>NA|TRBJ1-3|TRBD1|TRBV7-2
CASSPSTGLDWAGNTIYF
TGTGCCAGCAGCCCCTCGACAGGGTTAGATTGGGCTGGAAACACCATATATTTT
>NA|TRBJ1-2|NA|TRBV6-5
CASSYSTGSMDGYTF
TGTGCCAGCAGTTACTCCACAGGGAGTATGGACGGCTACACCTTC
>NA|TRBJ1-2|NA|TRBV3-1/TRBV3-2
CASSQVKATNYGYTF
TGTGCCAGCAGCCAAGTTAAAGCTACTAACTATGGCTACACCTTC
>once|TRBJ1-1|NA|TRBV7-8
CASSLGRREDTEAFF
TGTGCCAGCAGCTTGGGCCGGAGGGAGGACACTGAAGCTTTCTTT
>NA|TRBJ1-2|NA|TRBV19
CASSISGSQLRISGYTF
TGTGCCAGTAGTATCTCGGGGTCTCAGCTCCGAATATCTGGCTACACCTTC